This TCR beta chain was recorded in a study of shared clonotypes between healthy human individuals. Libraries were prepared by immunoSEQ multiplex PCR; TCRdb keeps only in-frame clonotypes and omits some of them. The sample contains some 740,000 clones, 85% to 95% of which appear only once. Findings and limits, study-wide: Sampling was confined to blood; repertoires within tissues likely differ.

Note on this clone: Its antigen is not identified.

Selected positively for CCR7 and CD45RO-negative, naive CD8 cells excluded terminally differentiated effector memory CD45RA+ cells. Nashville, Tennessee was home to all donors, who were Caucasian adults. This CDR3 contains 14 residues. CDR1 LNHDA and CDR2 SQIVND come from the germline V gene (reference sequence). V was clipped by 5 bases and J by 3 bases, with 13 bases between them. The chain carries TRBV19 and TRBJ1-1; no reliable D call. This receptor was obtained from a man under 40 in good health. The sample consisted of naive CD8+ T cells sorted from blood. DNA for the CDR3: TGTGCCAGTAGTCTCCCGAGGAGATACACTGAAGCTTTCTTT. Its translation: CASSLPRRYTEAFF.